This T cell receptor beta chain stems from a study of cytomegalovirus exposure and HLA in healthy donors. Notes on this clone: The antigen remains undetermined.

Vbeta (60) and Jbeta (13) primers were used in the PCR. Profiling relied on immunoSEQ multiplex PCR, and the TCRdb table lists in-frame clones only, not all of them. The sample has roughly 140,000 clones; roughly 68% are singletons. Whole-study results and caveats: In an earlier analysis, about 87% or about 30%: the productive usage of most TCR beta V segments. Presence/absence analyses rested on an assumption that sequencing depth was roughly uniform across donors.

This clonotype was obtained from a man aged 55 to 70 in good health and CMV-seronegative. The sequenced material came from PBMCs.

CDR3 bases: TGTGCCTGGCGGAGGGGGGGACAGGGTAACGAGCAGTACTTC. This gives the protein CAWRRGGQGNEQYF. V gene TRBV30 combines with J gene TRBJ2-5; 9 positions match TRBD1. The tail of the sequence fits TRBJ2-7 better, so the J call may be wrong. Germline lookup yields CDR1 GTSNPN and CDR2 SVGIG (reference sequence). The CDR3 covers 14 residues.